This T cell receptor beta chain was identified in a study of shared clonotypes between healthy human individuals. Study as a whole: CD4 naive cells filled three plates per donor, CD4 memory three, CD8 naive two and CD8 memory one. Points from the study as a whole: The sole specimen, blood, was sampled, and tissue repertoires likely differ.

CDR1 and CDR2 from the germline V gene are MDHEN and SYDVKM. This CDR3 spans 18 amino acids. With 5 bases removed from V and 1 base from J, the gap between germline ends came to 18 bases. Regarding this clone: Its antigen is undetermined.

The assay was carried out at the deep level. Measured with immunoSEQ multiplex PCR; TCRdb has only the in-frame clones, and not every one. Here the sample spans roughly 1,600,000 clones, about 98.5% being singletons. The sequenced sample was naive CD4+ T cells sorted from blood. Subset specified: CD45RA+ positively selected. The sequence came from a man aged 30 to 45 in good health. The chain has TRBV28 and TRBJ2-6; D is perhaps TRBD2 (5 bases). CDR3 sequence reads: CASSLGKTKLSGANVLTF. CDR3 coding DNA: TGTGCCAGCAGTCTCGGGAAAACCAAACTATCTGGGGCCAACGTCCTGACTTTC.